This T cell receptor beta chain was documented in a study of T cells in Graves' hyperthyroidism and ophthalmopathy. Uncontrolled infection, other autoimmune disease, pregnancy and lactation each barred patients from inclusion. Extraction of PBMCs used around 9.6 ml of fresh peripheral blood. There are many counts of this clonotype. What it binds is unknown. The length of the CDR3 is 14 residues. J lost 6 bases, V lost 3 bases, and 4 bases had no gene match. In germline, CDR1 is KGHSH, CDR2 LQKENI. Study outcomes and limitations: It was a median 6.5 months before onset that the model predicted ophthalmopathy.

The TCR beta CDR3 regions underwent amplification using RNA transcripts as the source. HTBI primers were used for first-round RT-PCR of the TCR CDR3. TCRdb re-derived calls from the multiplex PCR reads in MiXCR, one entry per CDR3 protein. The repertoire includes hundreds of thousands of distinct CDR3 sequences, around 17% of them detected once, and 28% sits in the top ten. The origin of this receptor is a woman between 18 and 30 years old with Graves' ophthalmopathy. The sample taken for sequencing was blood. The J gene is TRBJ2-7, the V gene TRBV18; 11 bases match TRBD1. CDR3 coding DNA: TGTGCCAGCTCACCCCTGGACAGGGGGCGCGAGCAGTACTTC. Translated: CASSPLDRGREQYF.